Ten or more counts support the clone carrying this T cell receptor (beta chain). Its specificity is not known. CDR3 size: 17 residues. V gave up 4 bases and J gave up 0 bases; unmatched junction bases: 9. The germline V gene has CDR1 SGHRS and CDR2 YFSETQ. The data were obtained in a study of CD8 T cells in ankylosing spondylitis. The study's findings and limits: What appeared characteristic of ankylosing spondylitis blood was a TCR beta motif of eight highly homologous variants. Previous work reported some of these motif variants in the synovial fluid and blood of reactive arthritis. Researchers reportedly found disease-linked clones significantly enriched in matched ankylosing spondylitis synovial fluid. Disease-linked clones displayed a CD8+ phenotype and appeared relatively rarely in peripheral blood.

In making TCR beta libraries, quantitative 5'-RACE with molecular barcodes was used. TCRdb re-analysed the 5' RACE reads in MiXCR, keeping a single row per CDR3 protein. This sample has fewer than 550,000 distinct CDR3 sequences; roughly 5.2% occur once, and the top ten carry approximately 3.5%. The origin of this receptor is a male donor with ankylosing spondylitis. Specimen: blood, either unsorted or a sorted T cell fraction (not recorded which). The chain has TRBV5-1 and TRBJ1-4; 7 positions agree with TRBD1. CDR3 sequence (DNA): TGCGCCAGCAGCAGGACGACCGGGACAGCAACTAATGAAAAACTGTTTTTT. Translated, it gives CASSRTTGTATNEKLFF.